The clone carrying this TCR beta chain was observed a single time. Sequencing was performed with immunoSEQ multiplex PCR; in TCRdb, only in-frame clones are kept and a portion is missing. The table lists about 98,000 clones, 87% of them singletons, with approximately 4.9% in the top ten. The sample originates from a study of blood T cell repertoires in COVID-19. Study in general: From T cells, B-cell-depleted T cells, or PBMCs came the material, which was cDNA or gDNA.

Germline CDR1 is SGHDT and CDR2 is YYEEEE. Unmatched junction bases numbered 13, after V lost 0 bases and J lost 10 bases. CDR3 size: 17 residues. Material: peripheral blood. The clonotype originates from a man aged 65 to 79 with acute or convalescent COVID-19. The genes are TRBV5-6 and TRBJ1-6; 7 bases are shared with TRBD1. The chain's CDR3 is CASSLGTDRAIYSPLHF. CDR3 nucleotide sequence: TGTGCCAGCAGCTTGGGAACCGACAGGGCAATATACTCACCCCTCCACTTT.